The clone carrying this TCR beta chain has ten or more counts. Antigen: not known. This specimen belongs to a study of T-cell memory formation after mild COVID-19. Points from the study as a whole: Researchers found some responding clones in pre-infection memory, a sign that cross-reactive memory joined.

TCRdb re-called the 5' RACE reads with MiXCR, one entry per CDR3 protein. The sample shows hundreds of thousands of distinct CDR3 sequences, 15% to 20% of them seen only once. The CDR3 loop spans 17 amino acids. Germline V gives CDR1 LGHNA, CDR2 YSLEER. Trimming cost V 0 bases and J 6 bases; bases outside gene matches: 7. The J gene is TRBJ2-1, the V gene TRBV4-3, with 11 bases matching TRBD2. The sample consisted of PBMCs or a T cell subset sorted from them (not recorded which). This sequence was found in an adult woman who had mild COVID-19 (a few samples of this study predate the infection). Cell type and time point are not known. The CDR3 region is CASSQDLTSGSTNEQFF. For the CDR3, the DNA is TGCGCCAGCAGCCAAGACCTTACTAGCGGGAGTACCAATGAGCAGTTCTTC.